The 6 T cell receptor beta chains below come from one sample, sequenced in a study of shared clonotypes between healthy human individuals. Sequencing used immunoSEQ multiplex PCR; TCRdb keeps in-frame clones, though not all of them. The sample lists under 600,000 clones, 60% to 80% occurring once. Material: PBMCs. The receptors shown here come from a woman aged 40 to 50 in good health. Some clones in this sample may be carry-over from other donors' samples.

The chain combines TRBV7-2 with TRBJ2-1; D tentatively fits TRBD1 or TRBD2 (5 bases each). With 2 bases removed from V and 8 bases from J, the gap between germline ends came to 16 bases. Germline CDR1 is SGHTA and CDR2 is FQGNSA. The CDR3 extends over 15 amino acids. The CDR3 bases are TGTGCCAGCAGCTTAACCGCGGTGGGGGTTTATGAGCAGTTCTTC. Translated: CASSLTAVGVYEQFF.

This clone was seen only a few times. This chain links TRBV9 with TRBJ2-1; TRBD1 is a possible D gene (7 bases). The CDR3 extends over 12 amino acids. The germline gives CDR1 SGDLS, CDR2 YYNGEE. Trimming shortened V by 4 bases and J by 9 bases, and 11 bases separated the two germline ends. The CDR3 region has the DNA TGTGCCAGCAGCCTTCAGGGGGGTGAGCAGTTCTTC. Translating it yields CASSLQGGEQFF.

This clone has only one observation. J is TRBJ2-5 and V is TRBV7-7, with a weak D call TRBD2 (7 bases). V lost 1 base, J lost 2 bases, and 14 bases lay in between. The CDR3 consists of 16 residues. Germline assignment: CDR1 SSHAT and CDR2 FNYEAQ (reference sequence). CDR3: CASSLVGGGTQETQYF. In DNA, the CDR3 is TGTGCCAGCAGCTTAGTAGGGGGGGGGACTCAAGAGACCCAGTACTTC.

Here the CDR3 DNA reads TGTGCCAGCAGGAAGGACCCTGCGATCACTGAAGCTTTCTTT. Amino acid sequence: CASRKDPAITEAFF. J is TRBJ1-1 and V is TRBV6-4; D gene ambiguous. V gave up 6 bases and J gave up 4 bases, with 15 bases separating them. Germline-derived CDR1 and CDR2 are MRHNA and SNTAGT. The CDR3 is 14 residues long.

This clone showed up just a few times. CDR3 in amino acids: CATQGQGSPQYF. For the CDR3, the DNA is TGTGCCACTCAGGGACAGGGTTCCCCTCAGTACTTC. The chain combines TRBV27 with TRBJ2-7; 9 nucleotides align to TRBD1. The ends lost 10 bases at V and 10 bases at J; junction bases unmatched: 11. This CDR3 comprises 12 residues. Germline-derived CDR1 and CDR2 are MNHEY and SMNVEV (reference sequence).

The gene calls are TRBV30 and TRBJ1-6; D not certain. CDR1 is GTSNPN and CDR2 is SVGIG in the germline V gene (reference sequence). This CDR3 has 13 residues. Deletions cut 3 bases from V and 0 bases from J, with 3 bases between. The CDR3, as DNA: TGTGCCTGGAGGGCCTCCTATAATTCACCCCTCCACTTT. Translated, it gives CAWRASYNSPLHF.